The 13 T cell receptor beta chains given below trace back to one sample, sequenced in a study of CDR3 diversity in severe acne. TCRdb analysed the PCR reads with MiXCR anew, one entry per CDR3 protein. The sample includes more than 85,000 distinct CDR3 sequences, roughly half of them seen just once. The specimen was blood. Receptor source: a male donor in good health, serving as a control.

This clonotype was counted at least ten times. This chain links TRBV19 with TRBJ2-1; D ambiguous. Trimming stripped 0 bases from V and 4 bases from J, with 10 bases between. The CDR3 sequence is 15 residues long. Germline V CDR1 and CDR2: LNHDA, SQIVND (reference sequence). The CDR3 reads CASSIEGNTYNEQFF. As DNA, the CDR3 is TGTGCCAGTAGTATAGAGGGGAACACTTACAATGAGCAGTTCTTC.

This clonotype was observed a few times. The V call is TRBV7-9, the J call TRBJ1-5; a possible D gene is TRBD1 (5 bases). From germline, CDR1 is SEHNR and CDR2 FQNEAQ (reference sequence). Trimming shortened V by 4 bases and J by 3 bases, and 10 bases separated the two germline ends. The CDR3 consists of 14 residues. The CDR3 region is CASSSLGTNQPQHF. The CDR3 coding sequence is TGTGCCAGCAGCTCCCTCGGGACCAATCAGCCCCAGCATTTT.

This clonotype occurred many times. This chain joins TRBV28 and TRBJ2-7; 9 nucleotides align to TRBD1. Germline CDR1 and CDR2: MDHEN and SYDVKM. V was pared by 11 bases and J by 6 bases, with 11 bases of the junction left unmatched. CDR3 length: 13 amino acids. This CDR3 reads CAGRKQGAGEQYF. Written as DNA, the CDR3 is TGTGCCGGCCGAAAACAGGGGGCGGGCGAGCAGTACTTC.

This clonotype was seen many times. The rearrangement links TRBV19 to TRBJ2-4; D unresolved. The CDR3 covers 16 residues. V was shortened by 1 base and J by 0 bases, with 10 bases between the two germline ends. Germline CDR1 reads LNHDA; CDR2 reads SQIVND (reference sequence). This CDR3 is CASSIGQTLAKNIQYF. The DNA for the CDR3 is TGTGCCAGTAGTATAGGTCAGACCTTAGCCAAAAACATTCAGTACTTC. The full variable domain, its missing parts supplied by reference TRBV19 and TRBJ2-4, is DGGITQSPKYLFRKEGQNVTLSCEQNLNHDAMYWYRQDPGQGLRLIYYSQIVNDFQKGDIAEGYSVSREKKESFPLTVTSAQKNPTAFYLCASSIGQTLAKNIQYFGAGTRLSVL.

The chain combines TRBV5-1 with TRBJ2-2; TRBD2 matches 10 bases. From germline, CDR1 is SGHRS and CDR2 YFSETQ. Trimming took 4 bases from V and 2 from J; bases not matched to a gene: 5. The CDR3 is made up of 16 amino acids. This CDR3 is CASSPGLAVNTGELFF. For the CDR3, the DNA is TGCGCCAGCAGCCCCGGACTAGCGGTTAACACCGGGGAGCTGTTTTTT. The full variable domain, rest sourced from reference TRBV5-1 and TRBJ2-2, is KAGVTQTPRYLIKTRGQQVTLSCSPISGHRSVSWYQQTPGQGLQFLFEYFSETQRNKGNFPGRFSGRQFSNSRSEMNVSTLELGDSALYLCASSPGLAVNTGELFFGEGSRLTVL.

At least ten counts were recorded for this clonotype. The J gene is TRBJ1-5, the V gene TRBV28; D is ambiguous. Germline loops: CDR1 MDHEN, CDR2 SYDVKM. Trimming removed 3 bases at V and 3 bases at J, with 9 bases between. This CDR3 is 14 amino acids long. This chain's CDR3 is CASSFTSDNQPQHF. CDR3 nucleotide sequence: TGTGCCAGCAGTTTCACGAGTGACAATCAGCCCCAGCATTTT. Full variable domain (outside the CDR3, taken from reference TRBV28 and TRBJ1-5): DVKVTQSSRYLVKRTGEKVFLECVQDMDHENMFWYRQDPGLGLRLIYFSYDVKMKEKGDIPEGYSVSREKKERFSLILESASTNQTSMYLCASSFTSDNQPQHFGDGTRLSIL.

As concerns this clonotype: An end of the junction differs from the germline gene, which may be a read error. The genes are TRBV6-4 and TRBJ2-5; the match to TRBD2 covers 16 bases. The CDR3 consists of 16 residues. Germline CDR1 reads MRHNA; CDR2 reads SNTAGT. The chain's CDR3 is CASSDGTSGGAEAQYF. CDR3 nucleotides: TGTGCCAGCAGTGACGGGACTAGCGGGGGGGCAGAGGCCCAGTACTTC.

The rearrangement joins TRBV29-1 to TRBJ1-2; D unclear. The length of the CDR3 is 13 residues. V lost 3 bases and J 5 bases, leaving 13 bases between the germline ends. Germline CDR1 reads SQVTM; CDR2 reads ANQGSEA. As DNA, the CDR3 is TGCAGCGTTGATCGTCAGGATAATTATGGCTACACCTTC. It yields the protein CSVDRQDNYGYTF. Combining the CDR3 with reference TRBV29-1 and TRBJ1-2 gives the whole variable domain SAVISQKPSRDICQRGTSLTIQCQVDSQVTMMFWYRQQPGQSLTLIATANQGSEATYESGFVIDKFPISRPNLTFSTLTVSNMSPEDSSIYLCSVDRQDNYGYTFGSGTRLTVV.

V gene TRBV6-5 combines with J gene TRBJ1-6; TRBD1 might be the D (6 bases). There are 14 residues in the CDR3. Trimming shortened V by 6 bases and J by 5 bases, and 11 bases separated the two germline ends. CDR1 and CDR2 (germline): MNHEY, SVGAGI. For the CDR3, the DNA is TGTGCCAGCAGAACGGGGGCCGATAATTCACCCCTCCACTTT. This codes for CASRTGADNSPLHF.

The gene calls are TRBV20-1 and TRBJ1-6; TRBD1 might be the D (5 bases). Germline V gene lookup returns CDR1 DFQATT and CDR2 SNEGSKA (reference sequence). Trimming stripped 1 base from V and 6 bases from J, with 13 bases between. This CDR3 has 15 amino acids. CDR3 nucleotide sequence: TGCAGTGCTAGAGGGGCAGGGAGGGCTAATTCACCCCTCCACTTT. Protein sequence: CSARGAGRANSPLHF.

This clonotype was seen many times. This chain joins TRBV28 and TRBJ2-7; TRBD1 matches at 11 bases. V shed 3 bases and J 2 bases; nucleotides not matched to a gene: 6. The CDR3 is 16 residues long. Germline V CDR1 and CDR2: MDHEN, SYDVKM. The CDR3 coding sequence is TGTGCCAGCAGTTTCCTAGGGGGACAGGGGGCCTACGAGCAGTACTTC. It yields the protein CASSFLGGQGAYEQYF.

This clonotype was observed many times. The chain combines TRBV4-2 with TRBJ2-3, with 13 bases lining up with TRBD2. The CDR3 runs to 16 residues. V dropped 0 bases and J dropped 4; count of bases not matched to a gene: 1. Germline CDR1 LGHNA, CDR2 YNFKEQ. CDR3 amino acids: CASSQELAGGPDTQYF. CDR3 nucleotides: TGTGCCAGCAGCCAAGAACTAGCGGGAGGGCCAGATACGCAGTATTTT.

This clonotype has just one count. One end of the junction is discordant with germline, which a read error may explain. The J gene is TRBJ1-2, the V gene TRBV24-1; possibly TRBD1 for D (5 bases). The length of the CDR3 is 13 residues. Germline V gene data show CDR1 as KGHDR and CDR2 as SFDVKD. As DNA, the CDR3 is TGTGCTACCAGGTCAGGGAACATCTTTGGCTACACCTTC. The encoded protein is CATRSGNIFGYTF.